This entry lists 23 T cell receptor beta chains sequenced from one sample in a study of CXCR3-negative and CXCR3-positive naive CD8 T cells. These receptors have no identified antigens. Study-wide results and caveats: Hydrophobicity of TRB CDR3s was greater in CXCR3-positive naive cells than in CXCR3-negative naive cells.

Via 5' RACE with UMI labels, TRB cDNA libraries were prepared. TCRdb reprocessed the 5' RACE reads, keeping one entry per CDR3 protein, no DNA. The sample data list roughly 130,000 distinct CDR3 sequences. Sequencing input: naive CXCR3+ CD8+ T cells from blood. Subset defined: CD45RO-CCR7+CD27+CD95- naive CD8+ T cells expressing CXCR3 (TNR3+). All receptors derive from a human donor in good health. Some clones in this sample may be carry-over from other donors' samples.

This sequence joins TRBV19 and TRBJ2-2. CDR3 length: 15 residues. Per germline, CDR1 LNHDA and CDR2 SQIVND (reference sequence). CDR3 sequence reads: CASSLFSSNTGELFF.

The V call is TRBV2, the J call TRBJ2-3. CDR3 length equals 16 residues. Germline CDR1 reads SNHLY; CDR2 reads FYNNEI. The CDR3 loop reads CASSAPSLDGRDTQYF.

This chain joins TRBV20-1 and TRBJ1-2; TCRdb picks TRBD1, but there is no DNA to check that call. CDR3 length: 14 residues. Germline-derived CDR1 and CDR2 are DFQATT and SNEGSKA (reference sequence). CDR3 in amino acids: CSASPRQELYGYTF.

This chain joins TRBV5-1 and TRBJ1-5; TCRdb returns TRBD1, unconfirmable since there is no DNA. This CDR3 contains 14 residues. Germline values: CDR1 SGHRS, CDR2 YFSETQ. CDR3 amino acids: CASSLEQGSKPQHF.

The chain is built from TRBV13 and TRBJ2-1; the D gene TCRdb calls, TRBD2, cannot be checked with no DNA. The CDR3 contains 14 residues. Per the germline V gene, CDR1 is PRHDT and CDR2 is FYEKMQ (reference sequence). CDR3 residues: CASSPSGRRNEQFF.

The chain links TRBV29-1 to TRBJ1-1; TCRdb designates TRBD1, a call that cannot be tested without DNA. CDR1 and CDR2 (germline): SQVTM, ANQGSEA. This CDR3 contains 12 residues. This CDR3 reads CSVEGTYTEAFF.

V and J are TRBV4-3 and TRBJ2-7. The CDR3 has 15 residues. Germline loops: CDR1 LGHNA, CDR2 YSLEER. The CDR3 here is CASSQVYASSYEQYF.

This chain uses TRBV29-1 with TRBJ2-7; TCRdb returns TRBD1, unconfirmable since there is no DNA. The CDR3 is 13 residues long. Germline lookup yields CDR1 SQVTM and CDR2 ANQGSEA. CDR3 region: CSVLGTDTYEQYF.

V gene TRBV7-3 combines with J gene TRBJ2-5; the TCRdb call, TRBD1, lacks DNA for checking. CDR1 is SGHTA and CDR2 is FQGTGA in the germline V gene. The CDR3 length is 15 residues. CDR3 region: CASSLTPGHFETQYF.

The rearrangement joins TRBV10-3 to TRBJ2-7; TCRdb lists TRBD1, though no DNA is available to test this call. The CDR3 length is 13 residues. Germline values: CDR1 ENHRY, CDR2 SYGVKD. This chain's CDR3 is CAISDGQGIEQYF.

The V and J genes are TRBV20-1 and TRBJ2-1; TCRdb outputs TRBD2, but without DNA this stays unchecked. CDR3 length: 16 residues. Per germline, CDR1 DFQATT and CDR2 SNEGSKA (reference sequence). The CDR3 protein is CSARLRGLAGWNEQFF.

J is TRBJ1-4 and V is TRBV28. The germline V gene encodes CDR1 MDHEN and CDR2 SYDVKM. CDR3 size: 14 residues. This chain's CDR3 is CASSKPATNEKLFF.

The chain couples TRBV29-1 to TRBJ2-2; the TCRdb D gene call, TRBD1, has no DNA to confirm it. The CDR3 covers 14 residues. Germline loops: CDR1 SQVTM, CDR2 ANQGSEA. CDR3 residues: CSGRMDRDTGELFF.

V gene TRBV27 combines with J gene TRBJ2-7; the TCRdb call, TRBD1, lacks DNA for checking. The CDR3 totals 14 residues. Germline V gene sequence: CDR1 MNHEY, CDR2 SMNVEV (reference sequence). CDR3 loop: CASSIGQGTYEQYF.

The rearrangement joins TRBV20-1 to TRBJ2-7; absent DNA, TCRdb's TRBD1 call cannot be checked. CDR3 length equals 13 residues. Germline V gene lookup returns CDR1 DFQATT and CDR2 SNEGSKA (reference sequence). The CDR3: CSARGGQTYEQYF.

The V call is TRBV6-4, the J call TRBJ2-2; TCRdb's D gene call, TRBD2, goes unchecked for lack of DNA. CDR1 and CDR2 (germline): MRHNA, SNTAGT. The CDR3 has 15 amino acids. CDR3 sequence reads: CASRYRAENTGELFF.

The chain employs TRBV7-9 and TRBJ2-7; TCRdb selects TRBD2, and the lack of DNA leaves this call unchecked. Germline V CDR1 and CDR2: SEHNR, FQNEAQ (reference sequence). CDR3 length: 16 amino acids. The chain's CDR3 is CASSGGLAGGKDEQYF.

The chain combines TRBV12-3 or TRBV12-4 with TRBJ2-2. The CDR3 extends over 15 amino acids. The CDR3 here is CASSLTLANPGELFF.

The V and J genes are TRBV12-3 or TRBV12-4 and TRBJ1-5; TCRdb indicates TRBD1, and absent DNA this call remains unverified. This CDR3 is 16 amino acids long. Here the CDR3 reads CASSSPAQISNQPQHF.

The chain has TRBV4-2 and TRBJ1-1; TCRdb designates TRBD1, a call that cannot be tested without DNA. Per germline, CDR1 LGHNA and CDR2 YNFKEQ. The CDR3 consists of 16 residues. The CDR3 spells CASSQSLMTANTEAFF.

V and J are TRBV11-3 and TRBJ2-3; absent DNA, TCRdb's TRBD1 call cannot be checked. Per germline, CDR1 SGHNT and CDR2 YENEEA. CDR3 length: 15 amino acids. The CDR3 loop is CASSFRTSSTDTQYF.

V usage is TRBV28 and J usage is TRBJ2-3; TCRdb calls TRBD2, which cannot be checked without DNA. The CDR3 is 20 residues long. Germline V CDR1 and CDR2: MDHEN, SYDVKM. CDR3 protein: CASSLWEGDGVAGHTDTQYF.

The CDR3 region is CSVEEDSTSTDTQYF. The genes are TRBV29-1 and TRBJ2-3. This CDR3 contains 15 residues. The V gene's germline CDR1 is SQVTM and CDR2 ANQGSEA.